One and the same sample provided the 11 T cell receptor beta chains below, sequenced in a study of response to subunit inactivated influenza vaccine. From the RT-PCR reads, TCRdb called clonotypes with MiXCR, one entry per CDR3 protein. The sample holds around 570,000 distinct CDR3 sequences, under 9% seen once. Sequencing was performed on PBMCs from blood, taken around 2 years after vaccination. The receptors come from a man in his fifties or sixties who received an inactivated influenza vaccine.

The chain is built from TRBV4-3 and TRBJ2-7; TRBD1 matches 7 bases. Germline loops: CDR1 LGHNA, CDR2 YSLEER. CDR3 length: 17 residues. V shed 2 bases, J shed 2 bases, and the junction held 12 bases outside the gene matches. CDR3 in amino acids: CASSQRLGGQGAYEQYF. CDR3 sequence (DNA): TGCGCCAGCAGCCAAAGATTAGGCGGCCAGGGGGCCTACGAGCAGTACTTC.

This clonotype was found a few times. The chain carries TRBV20-1 and TRBJ2-7; no firm D call. Deletions cut 5 bases from V and 0 bases from J, with 23 bases between. CDR1 and CDR2 (germline): DFQATT, SNEGSKA (reference sequence). The CDR3 spans 17 residues. The CDR3 bases are TGCAGTGCTCCAGAGGTTGTGGCGTGGAGCCCCTCCTACGAGCAGTACTTC. It translates to CSAPEVVAWSPSYEQYF.

This clonotype was detected ten times or more. This chain connects TRBV20-1 to TRBJ2-1, with D maybe TRBD1 (6 bases). V lost 5 bases and J 8 bases, leaving 25 bases between the germline ends. This CDR3 is 16 amino acids long. The V gene's germline CDR1 is DFQATT and CDR2 SNEGSKA (reference sequence). The CDR3 reads CSAFNTQGFGSYEQFF. The CDR3, as DNA: TGCAGTGCTTTCAACACACAGGGATTTGGTTCCTATGAGCAGTTCTTC.

This clonotype was seen ten or more times. The chain has TRBV20-1 and TRBJ2-7, with 7 bases lining up with TRBD1. V shed 6 bases, J shed 4 bases, and the junction held 9 bases outside the gene matches. This CDR3 spans 13 amino acids. CDR1 and CDR2 (germline): DFQATT, SNEGSKA (reference sequence). For the CDR3, the DNA is TGCAGTGCGAAGGGGGCCAGGCGTTACGAGCAGTACTTC. Translation gives CSAKGARRYEQYF.

This clonotype was detected a few times. The V and J genes are TRBV2 and TRBJ2-2; a weak D match, TRBD1 (6 bases). From germline, CDR1 is SNHLY and CDR2 FYNNEI. The V and J ends lost 1 base and 5 bases respectively, with 8 bases between them. The CDR3 is 14 amino acids. CDR3 loop: CASSEEGGTGELFF. The CDR3 nucleotides are TGTGCCAGCAGTGAAGAAGGGGGTACCGGGGAGCTGTTTTTT. Drawing the rest from reference TRBV2 and TRBJ2-2, the complete variable domain is EPEVTQTPSHQVTQMGQEVILRCVPISNHLYFYWYRQILGQKVEFLVSFYNNEISEKSEIFDDQFSVERPDGSNFTLKIRSTKLEDSAMYFCASSEEGGTGELFFGEGSRLTVL.

The chain joins TRBV5-1 to TRBJ2-3, with 12 bases that match TRBD2. The CDR3 has 17 residues. Germline CDR1 is SGHRS and CDR2 is YFSETQ. After removal of 4 bases from V and 0 bases from J, the junction contained 6 bases not matched to a gene. The CDR3 region is CASSVRLAGGSTDTQYF. The CDR3 DNA follows: TGCGCCAGCAGCGTGCGGCTAGCGGGGGGGAGCACAGATACGCAGTATTTT.

In this sample, this clonotype turned up many times. The rearrangement joins TRBV11-2 to TRBJ1-6; no clear D gene. V lost 0 bases to trimming and J lost 7 bases, with 10 bases between them. The germline gives CDR1 SGHAT, CDR2 FQNNGV. This CDR3 has 15 amino acids. The CDR3 region has the DNA TGTGCCAGCAGCTTAGATAGGTGGGAGAATTCACCCCTCCACTTT. It translates to CASSLDRWENSPLHF.

This clonotype was detected ten times or more. This sequence joins TRBV10-3 and TRBJ1-1; D is ambiguous. Trimming shortened V by 0 bases and J by 1 base, and 6 bases separated the two germline ends. The CDR3 is 14 amino acids. Germline values: CDR1 ENHRY, CDR2 SYGVKD. The CDR3: CAISESTGNTEAFF. DNA of the CDR3: TGTGCCATCAGTGAGTCGACGGGGAACACTGAAGCTTTCTTT.

This clonotype was observed a few times. The V gene is TRBV28, the J gene TRBJ2-5; 10 bases fit TRBD2. The CDR3 contains 15 residues. V was pared by 4 bases and J by 4 bases, with 6 bases of the junction left unmatched. Per germline, CDR1 MDHEN and CDR2 SYDVKM. CDR3 nucleotides: TGTGCCAGCAGTTGGATAGCGGGAGGAAGAGAGACCCAGTACTTC. Protein sequence: CASSWIAGGRETQYF.

This clonotype was found a few times. The chain joins TRBV20-1 to TRBJ1-1; no reliable D call. V was pared by 1 base and J by 0 bases, with 9 bases between. The germline gives CDR1 DFQATT, CDR2 SNEGSKA (reference sequence). The CDR3 is 14 residues long. The CDR3 loop reads CSARVVSLNTEAFF. The CDR3 coding sequence is TGCAGTGCTAGAGTGGTGAGCCTGAACACTGAAGCTTTCTTT.

The sample holds a few counts of this clonotype. The rearrangement uses TRBV5-6 and TRBJ2-7; tentative D call: TRBD1 (6 bases). Trimming took 4 bases from V and 0 from J, leaving 17 bases between them. Germline-derived CDR1 and CDR2 are SGHDT and YYEEEE. The CDR3 sequence is 16 residues long. CDR3 sequence (DNA): TGTGCCAGCAGCCCTGAACAGGGCTTATCCTCCTACGAGCAGTACTTC. This encodes CASSPEQGLSSYEQYF.